What follows are 28 T cell receptor beta chains derived from one specimen sequenced in a study of cytomegalovirus exposure and HLA in healthy donors. Primers included in the PCR were 60 Vbeta and 13 Jbeta primers. Sequencing was performed with immunoSEQ multiplex PCR; in TCRdb, only in-frame clones are kept and a portion is missing. The sample has more than 80,000 clones, 65% to 80% seen once. The specimen was PBMCs. These TCRs come from a male donor in good health and CMV-seropositive.

The rearrangement joins TRBV5-1 to TRBJ2-7, with 9 positions matching TRBD2. V dropped 2 bases and J dropped 1; count of bases not matched to a gene: 7. The V gene's germline CDR1 is SGHRS and CDR2 YFSETQ. The CDR3 sequence is 16 residues long. DNA for the CDR3: TGCGCCAGCAGCTTAGTAGCGGGAGAAGGGTCCTACGAGCAGTACTTC. Translated, it gives CASSLVAGEGSYEQYF.

The chain uses TRBV6-5 and TRBJ1-2, with TRBD1 identical over 7 bases. Germline-derived CDR1 and CDR2 are MNHEY and SVGAGI. The CDR3 contains 14 residues. Germline trimming cut 8 bases from V and 0 bases from J; bases unmatched to any gene: 6. The CDR3 region has the DNA TGTGCCAGCGGGTGGGACAGCCCTAACTATGGCTACACCTTC. Translation gives CASGWDSPNYGYTF.

This rearrangement joins TRBV11-2 to TRBJ1-1; D is unclear. Trimming left V 5 bases short and J 3 bases short, with 10 bases between. Germline V lookup: CDR1 SGHAT, CDR2 FQNNGV. The CDR3 is 13 residues long. For the CDR3, the DNA is TGTGCCAGCAGCCTCGCGGCAGACACTGAAGCTTTCTTT. It codes for CASSLAADTEAFF.

This chain links TRBV19 with TRBJ1-1; D not resolved. Trimming shortened V by 0 bases and J by 0 bases, and 8 bases separated the two germline ends. Germline CDR1 is LNHDA and CDR2 is SQIVND (reference sequence). The CDR3 loop spans 15 amino acids. CDR3 nucleotide sequence: TGTGCCAGTAGTATAGACAGGTCGATGAACACTGAAGCTTTCTTT. Translated: CASSIDRSMNTEAFF.

As concerns this clone: This CDR3 is also generated by other DNA sequences in the sample. V is TRBV28 and J is TRBJ2-7; possible D gene TRBD1, 5 bases. Trimming shortened V by 3 bases and J by 2 bases, and 8 bases separated the two germline ends. There are 13 residues in the CDR3. The germline V gene has CDR1 MDHEN and CDR2 SYDVKM. The CDR3 region is CASSLQGPYEQYF. The DNA of the CDR3 is TGTGCCAGCAGTTTGCAGGGTCCCTACGAGCAGTACTTC.

The V and J genes are TRBV27 and TRBJ2-5, with TRBD2 identical over 7 bases. With 7 bases clipped from V and 7 bases from J, the junction kept 9 bases outside the gene matches. The CDR3 covers 13 residues. In germline, CDR1 is MNHEY, CDR2 SMNVEV (reference sequence). The DNA of the CDR3 is TGTGCCAGCACTCCGAGCGGGATGGGGACCCAGTACTTC. Amino acids: CASTPSGMGTQYF.

V is TRBV9 and J is TRBJ2-7, with 8 nucleotides matching TRBD2. Trimming removed 0 bases from V and 2 bases from J; junction bases left unmatched: 10. The CDR3 sequence is 17 residues long. In germline, CDR1 is SGDLS, CDR2 YYNGEE. The CDR3 DNA sequence: TGTGCCAGCAGCGTAGGCTATCGGGCGGGGGGAGCCTACGAGCAGTACTTC. Its translation: CASSVGYRAGGAYEQYF. The whole variable domain, filled in from reference TRBV9 and TRBJ2-7, reads DSGVTQTPKHLITATGQRVTLRCSPRSGDLSVYWYQQSLDQGLQFLIQYYNGEERAKGNILERFSAQQFPDLHSELNLSSLELGDSALYFCASSVGYRAGGAYEQYFGPGTRLTVT.

The CDR3 DNA is TGTGCCAGCAGCGGAGGGATGGGCGACGAGCAGTACTTC. It encodes CASSGGMGDEQYF. The V and J genes are TRBV7-3 and TRBJ2-7, with D possibly TRBD2 on 6 matching bases. The V gene lost 5 bases and the J gene lost 5 bases, with 13 bases spanning the gap. This CDR3 comprises 13 residues. The V gene's germline CDR1 is SGHTA and CDR2 FQGTGA.

The chain combines TRBV7-2 with TRBJ2-1; D is unclear. The CDR3 totals 14 residues. Looked up from germline, CDR1 is SGHTA and CDR2 is FQGNSA. Trimming took 1 base from V and 10 from J, leaving 14 bases between them. CDR3 region: CASSLGLPAFEQFF. The CDR3 DNA reads as TGTGCCAGCAGCTTAGGGCTTCCAGCGTTCGAGCAGTTCTTC.

The rearrangement links TRBV27 to TRBJ1-1; D unresolved. Germline V lookup: CDR1 MNHEY, CDR2 SMNVEV (reference sequence). V lost 3 bases, J lost 4 bases, and 12 bases lay in between. CDR3 length: 14 residues. The CDR3 spells CASSFTGIGTEAFF. CDR3 sequence (DNA): TGTGCCAGCAGTTTCACGGGGATAGGCACTGAAGCTTTCTTT.

This clone was recorded only once. V is TRBV28 and J is TRBJ2-1; a weak D match, TRBD1 (5 bases). The V end was cut by 3 bases, the J end by 9 bases, with 15 bases between. CDR3 length equals 14 residues. Germline-derived CDR1 and CDR2 are MDHEN and SYDVKM. The CDR3 protein is CASSFSVGAGEQFF. CDR3 coding DNA: TGTGCCAGCAGTTTCTCCGTTGGGGCAGGTGAGCAGTTCTTC.

This clone appeared many times. This chain connects TRBV4-3 to TRBJ2-3; 10 bases are a match to TRBD2. The CDR3 extends over 17 amino acids. V lost 1 base to trimming and J lost 2 bases; unmatched junction nucleotides: 6. From germline, CDR1 is LGHNA and CDR2 YSLEER. CDR3 nucleotides: TGCGCCAGCAGCCAAGGGGCTCTAGCGGGAGTCACAGATACGCAGTATTTT. It codes for CASSQGALAGVTDTQYF.

V and J are TRBV27 and TRBJ2-1; 11 bases fit TRBD2. Germline loops: CDR1 MNHEY, CDR2 SMNVEV (reference sequence). The CDR3 extends over 15 amino acids. V shed 6 bases and J 6 bases; nucleotides not matched to a gene: 7. The CDR3 protein is CASRLPSGGINEQFF. CDR3 coding DNA: TGTGCCAGCAGATTACCTAGCGGGGGGATCAATGAGCAGTTCTTC.

The CDR3 region is CSVLKTANTDTQYF. For the CDR3, the DNA is TGCAGCGTTTTAAAGACAGCGAACACAGATACGCAGTATTTT. The genes are TRBV29-1 and TRBJ2-3; perhaps TRBD1 as D (5 bases). V gave up 5 bases and J gave up 2 bases, with 14 bases separating them. Germline V gene lookup returns CDR1 SQVTM and CDR2 ANQGSEA. This CDR3 is 14 amino acids long.

This clone was detected only once. The V gene is TRBV19, the J gene TRBJ1-5; TRBD1 matches 7 bases. Germline V CDR1 and CDR2: LNHDA, SQIVND (reference sequence). V trimming: 6 bases; J trimming: 1 base; junction bases outside the gene matches: 12. The CDR3 runs to 17 residues. The CDR3 loop reads CASSSISGGQSNQPQHF. The DNA for the CDR3 is TGTGCCAGTAGCAGTATCTCAGGGGGTCAGAGCAATCAGCCCCAGCATTTT. Looking up the rest from reference TRBV19 and TRBJ1-5 gives the full variable domain: DGGITQSPKYLFRKEGQNVTLSCEQNLNHDAMYWYRQDPGQGLRLIYYSQIVNDFQKGDIAEGYSVSREKKESFPLTVTSAQKNPTAFYLCASSSISGGQSNQPQHFGDGTRLSIL.

The V gene is TRBV15, the J gene TRBJ2-7; TRBD2 might be the D (5 bases). The V gene's germline CDR1 is LNHNV and CDR2 YYDKDF (reference sequence). Trimming took off 8 bases at V and 1 base at J, with 12 bases between the two ends. CDR3 length: 13 residues. The CDR3 bases are TGTGCCACCGAAGCGGAGGCATCCTACGAGCAGTACTTC. Translation: CATEAEASYEQYF.

The chain carries TRBV30 and TRBJ1-1, with a weak D call TRBD1 (5 bases). This CDR3 has 13 amino acids. V lost 2 bases, J lost 4 bases, and 11 bases lay in between. Germline V gene sequence: CDR1 GTSNPN, CDR2 SVGIG (reference sequence). CDR3 protein: CAWSQGRVTEAFF. The CDR3 bases are TGTGCCTGGAGTCAGGGCAGGGTCACTGAAGCTTTCTTT.

The V and J genes are TRBV5-3 and TRBJ2-3; D may be TRBD2 (5 bases). TRBV5-3 is an ORF for which the function is uncertain. Trimming pared 4 bases from V and 5 bases from J, leaving 5 bases between. The CDR3 has 11 amino acids. CDR3 region: CARSEGDTQYF. Here the CDR3 DNA reads TGTGCCAGAAGCGAGGGAGATACGCAGTATTTT.

V gene TRBV19 combines with J gene TRBJ1-6; 10 bases agree with TRBD1. The germline V gene encodes CDR1 LNHDA and CDR2 SQIVND (reference sequence). Trimming removed 5 bases from V and 0 bases from J; junction bases left unmatched: 13. There are 20 residues in the CDR3. CDR3 coding DNA: TGTGCCAGTAGTCCCCGGGGGGGACAGGGGCACAGCTCCTATAATTCACCCCTCCACTTT. The encoded protein is CASSPRGGQGHSSYNSPLHF.

This clone was detected a few times. The genes are TRBV5-8 and TRBJ1-2; the D gene is possibly TRBD1 (6 bases). The CDR3 runs to 13 residues. Between the trimmed V and J ends, which lost 2 bases and 4 bases, there was a span of 9 bases. Germline values: CDR1 SGHTS, CDR2 YDEGEE. CDR3 bases: TGTGCCAGCAGCTTTACCAGGGGCTATGGCTACACCTTC. Protein: CASSFTRGYGYTF.

The rearrangement joins TRBV28 to TRBJ2-7; 10 bases agree with TRBD1. Germline-derived CDR1 and CDR2 are MDHEN and SYDVKM. The V and J ends lost 3 bases and 3 bases, in that order; junction bases with no gene match: 5. The CDR3 runs to 15 residues. The CDR3 DNA reads TGTGCCAGCAGTTTCCGGGACAGGGGCCTCTACGAGCAGTACTTC. Its protein product is CASSFRDRGLYEQYF. The variable domain in full, with the rest retrieved from reference TRBV28 and TRBJ2-7, is DVKVTQSSRYLVKRTGEKVFLECVQDMDHENMFWYRQDPGLGLRLIYFSYDVKMKEKGDIPEGYSVSREKKERFSLILESASTNQTSMYLCASSFRDRGLYEQYFGPGTRLTVT.

J is TRBJ2-7 and V is TRBV2; tentative D call: TRBD1 (6 bases). The CDR3 is made up of 14 amino acids. V shed 5 bases and J shed 2 bases, with 13 bases lying between them. The germline V gene has CDR1 SNHLY and CDR2 FYNNEI. This CDR3 reads CASSSGTSTYEQYF. The CDR3 DNA is TGTGCCAGCAGTTCCGGGACATCGACCTACGAGCAGTACTTC.

The chain employs TRBV11-2 and TRBJ2-1, with 10 nucleotides matching TRBD2. Germline V gene lookup returns CDR1 SGHAT and CDR2 FQNNGV. Losses at the gene ends were 1 base for V and 3 bases for J; bases not matched to a gene: 9. The length of the CDR3 is 18 residues. The CDR3 DNA reads as TGTGCCAGCAGCTTAGTCTACGCTAGCGGGAGATTCTACAATGAGCAGTTCTTC. This sequence encodes CASSLVYASGRFYNEQFF.

The sample holds a few counts of this clone. This chain uses TRBV6-1 with TRBJ2-7, with 9 bases aligning to TRBD1. There are 16 residues in the CDR3. V lost 4 bases and J lost 4; bases outside the gene matches: 11. Germline loops: CDR1 MNHNS, CDR2 SASEGT. CDR3 region: CASSVFLLTGGYEQYF. The CDR3, as DNA: TGTGCCAGCAGTGTCTTCCTTTTGACAGGGGGGTACGAGCAGTACTTC.

This clone was counted between two and nine times. V usage is TRBV7-6 and J usage is TRBJ1-4; a weak D match, TRBD1 (5 bases). The CDR3 sequence is 15 residues long. Germline CDR1 is SGHVS and CDR2 is FNYEAQ. Trimming removed 2 bases from V and 15 bases from J, with 22 bases in between. Here the CDR3 reads CASSLFSVTALSMFF. The DNA for the CDR3 is TGTGCCAGCAGCTTATTCAGTGTGACAGCTCTCTCAATGTTTTTT.

This chain joins TRBV7-6 and TRBJ2-7, with unresolved D. In germline, CDR1 is SGHVS, CDR2 FNYEAQ. The CDR3 is 16 residues long. Between the trimmed V and J ends, which lost 5 bases and 4 bases, there was a span of 21 bases. The CDR3 region is CASSPNAPTVRYEQYF. In DNA, the CDR3 is TGTGCCAGCAGCCCAAACGCCCCCACGGTCCGGTACGAGCAGTACTTC.

This chain uses TRBV30 with TRBJ2-1; TRBD2 agrees at 8 bases. This CDR3 is built from 14 residues. Germline values: CDR1 GTSNPN, CDR2 SVGIG (reference sequence). The trim removed 8 bases at V and 9 bases at J, leaving 15 bases unmatched. CDR3 residues: CALDTSGLLGEQFF. The CDR3 DNA reads TGTGCCCTTGATACTAGCGGCCTACTGGGTGAGCAGTTCTTC. Full variable domain (outside the CDR3, taken from reference TRBV30 and TRBJ2-1): SQTIHQWPATLVQPVGSPLSLECTVEGTSNPNLYWYRQAAGRGLQLLFYSVGIGQISSEVPQNLSASRPQDRQFILSSKKLLLSDSGFYLCALDTSGLLGEQFFGPGTRLTVL.

The V and J genes are TRBV5-1 and TRBJ1-1; D is perhaps TRBD1 (6 bases). The CDR3 spans 13 residues. The V end was cut by 2 bases, the J end by 10 bases, with 15 bases between. Germline V gene sequence: CDR1 SGHRS, CDR2 YFSETQ. The CDR3 protein is CASSFDVRGAAFF. The DNA of the CDR3 is TGCGCCAGCAGCTTCGACGTCCGGGGGGCAGCTTTCTTT.